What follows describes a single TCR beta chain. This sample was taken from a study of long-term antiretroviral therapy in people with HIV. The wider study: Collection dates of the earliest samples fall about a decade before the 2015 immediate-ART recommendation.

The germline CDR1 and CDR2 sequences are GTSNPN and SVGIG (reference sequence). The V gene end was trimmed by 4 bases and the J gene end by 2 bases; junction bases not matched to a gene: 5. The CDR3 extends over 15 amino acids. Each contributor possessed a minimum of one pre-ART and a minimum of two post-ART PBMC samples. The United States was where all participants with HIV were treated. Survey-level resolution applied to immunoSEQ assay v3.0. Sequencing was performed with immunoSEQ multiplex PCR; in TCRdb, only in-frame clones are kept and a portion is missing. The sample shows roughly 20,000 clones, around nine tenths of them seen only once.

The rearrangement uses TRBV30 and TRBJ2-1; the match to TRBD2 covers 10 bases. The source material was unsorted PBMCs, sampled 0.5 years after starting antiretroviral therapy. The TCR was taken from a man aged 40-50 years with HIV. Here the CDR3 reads CAWTTGTSAYNEQFF. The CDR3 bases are TGTGCCTGGACCACCGGGACTAGCGCCTACAATGAGCAGTTCTTC.